The sample holds many counts of the clone carrying this TCR beta chain. Its antigen remains unknown. Amplified regions were TCR beta CDR3 sequences from RNA transcripts. First-round RT-PCR of the TCR CDR3 relied on the HTBI primer set. Using its own MiXCR run on the multiplex PCR reads, TCRdb lists one record per CDR3 protein. Of around 500,000 distinct CDR3 sequences detected, more than 15% appear once; the ten largest clones hold approximately 32%. V shed 2 bases and J 7 bases; nucleotides not matched to a gene: 11. This CDR3 is built from 16 residues. Looked up from germline, CDR1 is DFQATT and CDR2 is SNEGSKA (reference sequence). Clinicians diagnosed patients from clinical symptoms, serum thyroxine and TRAb, thyroid ultrasound and orbital computed tomography. These data come from a study of T cells in Graves' hyperthyroidism and ophthalmopathy. Study-level results: Onset of ophthalmopathy came a median roughly 6.4 months after the model predicted it. Ophthalmopathy could be told apart from stable hyperthyroidism with a 13 V-J model.

V usage is TRBV20-1 and J usage is TRBJ2-1, with 10 bases that match TRBD2. The sample was blood. The source is a woman in her twenties or thirties with Graves' ophthalmopathy. The CDR3 region is CSARSSGTSDGNEQFF. Written as DNA, the CDR3 is TGCAGTGCTAGATCCTCGGGGACTAGCGATGGGAATGAGCAGTTCTTC.